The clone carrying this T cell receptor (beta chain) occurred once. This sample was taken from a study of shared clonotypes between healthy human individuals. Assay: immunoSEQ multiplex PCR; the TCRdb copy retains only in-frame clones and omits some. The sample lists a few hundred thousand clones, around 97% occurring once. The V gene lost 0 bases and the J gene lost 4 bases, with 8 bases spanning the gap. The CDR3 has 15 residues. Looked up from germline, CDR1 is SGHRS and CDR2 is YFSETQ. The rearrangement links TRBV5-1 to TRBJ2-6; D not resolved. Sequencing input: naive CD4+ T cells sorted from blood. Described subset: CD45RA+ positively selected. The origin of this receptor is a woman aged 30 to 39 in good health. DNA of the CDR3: TGCGCCAGCAGCTTGGCGGGTCGGGGGGCCAACGTCCTGACTTTC. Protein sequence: CASSLAGRGANVLTF.